Shown below are 29 T cell receptor beta chains from a single sample sequenced in a study of regulatory T cells in long-lasting Graves disease (dated by TCRdb to the early 2020s). Read against the paper, the sample's time point label means: persistent/refractory GD, antithyroid drugs over 5 years with positive TRAb. For both TCR sequencing and RNA sequencing, RNA was extracted from PBMCs using TRIzol. Libraries were constructed by multiplex PCR. TCRdb records Illumina HiSeq 4000 as the sequencer. CDR3 regions were amplified by Arm-PCR with iRepertoire HTBI primers to construct TCR beta libraries. TCRdb reran the public reads through fastp at Q25 and MiXCR, keeping productive beta chains. All rows with the same CDR3 protein become a single entry with the most common DNA and genes. Here the sample has about 400,000 distinct CDR3 sequences; around 21% occur a single time. The ten largest clones capture less than 25% of the sample.

The sample consisted of peripheral blood mononuclear cells (PBMCs), taken when the disease was refractory, from a patient treated with antithyroid drugs. These receptors all come from a female donor with Graves disease.

J is TRBJ2-3 and V is TRBV28, with 11 bases lining up with TRBD2. Germline V gives CDR1 MDHEN, CDR2 SYDVKM. This CDR3 contains 17 residues. Trimming at V came to 1 base and at J to 0 bases, leaving 3 bases not matched to a gene. CDR3 sequence (DNA): TGTGCCAGCAGTTTATTTTGGACTAGCGGGAGCACAGATACGCAGTATTTT. Protein: CASSLFWTSGSTDTQYF.

The rearrangement links TRBV28 to TRBJ2-7, with D possibly TRBD1 on 6 matching bases. The CDR3 spans 12 residues. V dropped 8 bases and J dropped 5 bases, with 13 bases sitting between them. Per the germline V gene, CDR1 is MDHEN and CDR2 is SYDVKM. The CDR3 DNA follows: TGTGCCAGCCACAGGGTTACCCACGAGCAGTACTTC. It specifies CASHRVTHEQYF.

Many counts were recorded for this clonotype. The chain couples TRBV13 to TRBJ2-2; D is unclear. The V end lost 0 bases, the J end lost 0 bases, and 17 bases lay between the germline ends. Per the germline V gene, CDR1 is PRHDT and CDR2 is FYEKMQ (reference sequence). The CDR3 covers 19 residues. CDR3 residues: CASSLGQRWTTANTGELFF. CDR3 nucleotides: TGTGCCAGCAGCTTAGGCCAGCGTTGGACCACAGCGAACACCGGGGAGCTGTTTTTT.

The chain recombines TRBV12-3 or TRBV12-4 with TRBJ1-2, with 9 bases that match TRBD1. Unmatched junction bases numbered 6, after V lost 6 bases and J lost 7 bases. The CDR3 spans 13 residues. This CDR3 reads CASREGTGSGYTF. The CDR3 DNA reads TGTGCCAGCAGAGAGGGGACAGGGAGTGGCTACACCTTC.

In its sample, this clonotype was seen once. This chain joins TRBV7-9 and TRBJ2-7, with unresolved D. The V end was cut by 6 bases, the J end by 1 base, with 10 bases between. Germline loops: CDR1 SEHNR, CDR2 FQNEAQ (reference sequence). CDR3 length equals 13 residues. The CDR3 protein is CASSGSKSYEQYF. CDR3 nucleotide sequence: TGTGCCAGCAGTGGTAGTAAGTCCTACGAGCAGTACTTC.

This clonotype was picked up many times. The chain couples TRBV5-1 to TRBJ2-7; TRBD2 agrees at 9 bases. CDR1 is SGHRS and CDR2 is YFSETQ in the germline V gene. The CDR3 spans 15 residues. Losses at the gene ends were 0 bases for V and 0 bases for J; bases not matched to a gene: 1. The CDR3 DNA reads as TGCGCCAGCAGCTTGGGGACTAGCGACTCCTACGAGCAGTACTTC. Translating gives CASSLGTSDSYEQYF.

This clonotype appeared many times. V gene TRBV6-1 combines with J gene TRBJ1-6; 9 nucleotides agree with TRBD1. There are 15 residues in the CDR3. Trimming took 6 bases from V and 7 from J; bases not matched to a gene: 7. CDR1 is MNHNS and CDR2 is SASEGT in the germline V gene. In DNA form, the CDR3 reads TGTGCCAGCAGGGCACCGGGACAGGGAAATTCACCCCTCCACTTT. It translates to CASRAPGQGNSPLHF.

A note on this clonotype: Relative to the germline gene, one junction end is altered; a read error may explain this. The chain couples TRBV19 to TRBJ1-5; D is unclear. Germline loops: CDR1 LNHDA, CDR2 SQIVND (reference sequence). The CDR3 totals 14 residues. The CDR3 DNA reads as TGTGCCAATAGTAATACGGTTTTCGATCAGCCCCAGCATTTT. Translated: CANSNTVFDQPQHF.

This clonotype was counted many times. The V and J genes are TRBV27 and TRBJ1-5; possibly TRBD1 for D (5 bases). Trimming cost V 4 bases and J 2 bases, with 15 bases left between them. The CDR3 has 16 amino acids. Germline CDR1 and CDR2: MNHEY and SMNVEV (reference sequence). The CDR3 DNA reads TGTGCCAGCAGTTCTAGGGGAGGGTTGGGCAATCAGCCCCAGCATTTT. Its translation is CASSSRGGLGNQPQHF.

This clonotype was counted ten times or more. The CDR3 nucleotides are TGTGCCAGCAGTTTAGAGGGCAGCTTCTATGGCTACACCTTC. This sequence encodes CASSLEGSFYGYTF. The V gene is TRBV12-3 or TRBV12-4, the J gene TRBJ1-2; D is uncertain. The CDR3 spans 14 residues. The V end lost 1 base, the J end lost 4 bases, and 10 bases lay between the germline ends.

The V gene is TRBV5-1, the J gene TRBJ2-2; D gene uncertain. The V and J ends lost 6 bases and 0 bases respectively, with 9 bases between them. The CDR3 contains 14 residues. In germline, CDR1 is SGHRS, CDR2 YFSETQ. The CDR3 DNA reads TGCGCCAGCAAAGCGTCCGCGAACACCGGGGAGCTGTTTTTT. It is translated as CASKASANTGELFF. The variable domain in full, completed from reference TRBV5-1 and TRBJ2-2, reads KAGVTQTPRYLIKTRGQQVTLSCSPISGHRSVSWYQQTPGQGLQFLFEYFSETQRNKGNFPGRFSGRQFSNSRSEMNVSTLELGDSALYLCASKASANTGELFFGEGSRLTVL.

The gene calls are TRBV6-4 and TRBJ1-6; D remains ambiguous. The CDR3 consists of 14 residues. Germline CDR1 reads MRHNA; CDR2 reads SNTAGT. V shed 6 bases and J shed 9 bases, with 15 bases lying between them. The CDR3: CASSQRVPSSPLHF. CDR3 nucleotides: TGTGCCAGCAGCCAACGGGTGCCGAGTTCACCCCTCCACTTT.

Concerning this clonotype: A read error may produce the germline difference seen at one junction end. V gene TRBV6-9 combines with J gene TRBJ1-1, with D perhaps matching TRBD1 (6 bases). Germline assignment: CDR1 MNHGY and CDR2 SVAAGI. This CDR3 has 15 residues. CDR3 region: CASGYLPGVGTEAFF. The CDR3 DNA is TGTGCCAGCGGTTACCTACCAGGGGTTGGGACTGAAGCTTTCTTT.

Points on this clonotype: This may be a read error, as it is one base from a much larger clone. The V and J genes are TRBV27 and TRBJ1-4; D not certain. This CDR3 is 12 amino acids long. Trimming left V 10 bases short and J 9 bases short, with 15 bases between. The germline CDR1 and CDR2 sequences are MNHEY and SMNVEV (reference sequence). The CDR3 region has the DNA TGTGCCACCGGCGGGATCAATAAAAAACTGTTTTTT. This gives the protein CATGGINKKLFF.

The V call is TRBV11-2, the J call TRBJ2-2; 7 bases are shared with TRBD2. Germline CDR1 SGHAT, CDR2 FQNNGV. V dropped 7 bases and J dropped 0; count of bases not matched to a gene: 11. This CDR3 contains 17 residues. Here the CDR3 reads CASNKRGTTANTGELFF. The CDR3 DNA reads TGTGCCAGCAACAAACGGGGGACTACCGCGAACACCGGGGAGCTGTTTTTT.

This clonotype occurred many times. The chain recombines TRBV28 with TRBJ2-5; D possibly corresponds to TRBD1 (7 bases). V gave up 8 bases and J gave up 5 bases, with 15 bases separating them. This CDR3 is 13 amino acids long. Germline loops: CDR1 MDHEN, CDR2 SYDVKM. CDR3 region: CASQGEEVETQYF. The CDR3 nucleotides are TGTGCCAGCCAGGGGGAGGAGGTGGAGACCCAGTACTTC.

This clonotype came up many times. The genes are TRBV7-6 and TRBJ2-7; D tentatively reads TRBD1 or TRBD2 (5 bases each). V dropped 5 bases and J dropped 7 bases, with 12 bases sitting between them. The CDR3 sequence is 12 residues long. Germline values: CDR1 SGHVS, CDR2 FNYEAQ. The CDR3 DNA follows: TGTGCCAGCAGCCCCGGCGAGGGGGAGCAGTACTTC. As protein: CASSPGEGEQYF.

This clonotype was picked up many times. The rearrangement joins TRBV6-1 to TRBJ2-2, with D perhaps matching TRBD1 or TRBD2 (5 bases each). CDR1 MNHNS and CDR2 SASEGT come from the germline V gene. The CDR3 extends over 17 amino acids. Trimming removed 5 bases from V and 0 bases from J, with 16 bases in between. This CDR3 reads CASSPNRGRTNTGELFF. For the CDR3, the DNA is TGTGCCAGCAGTCCAAACCGGGGACGGACGAACACCGGGGAGCTGTTTTTT.

This clonotype was found many times. The J gene is TRBJ1-2, the V gene TRBV7-9; 9 bases are a match to TRBD1. V lost 3 bases and J lost 3; bases outside the gene matches: 11. CDR3 length: 17 amino acids. Germline V gene lookup returns CDR1 SEHNR and CDR2 FQNEAQ (reference sequence). CDR3 amino acids: CASSLLPGQGKDYGYTF. The CDR3, as DNA: TGTGCCAGCAGCTTGCTACCGGGACAGGGAAAGGACTATGGCTACACCTTC.

This clonotype was counted ten times or more. The chain links TRBV7-2 to TRBJ1-2; D gene unclear. This CDR3 spans 13 amino acids. V gave up 1 base and J gave up 8 bases, with 11 bases separating them. Germline V gene data show CDR1 as SGHTA and CDR2 as FQGNSA. The CDR3 loop reads CASSLVGSEGYTF. CDR3 in DNA: TGTGCCAGCAGCTTAGTTGGGTCGGAGGGCTACACCTTC.

The rearrangement links TRBV27 to TRBJ1-1, with TRBD1 matching 7 bases. V dropped 8 bases and J dropped 7; count of bases not matched to a gene: 4. The germline CDR1 and CDR2 sequences are MNHEY and SMNVEV (reference sequence). The CDR3 is 11 residues long. DNA of the CDR3: TGTGCCAGCGATACAGGGGATGAAGCTTTCTTT. Translated, it gives CASDTGDEAFF.

The chain recombines TRBV5-5 with TRBJ1-2; tentatively, D is TRBD1 (6 bases). This CDR3 region has 15 residues. Germline loops: CDR1 SGHKS, CDR2 YYEKEE (reference sequence). Trimming took off 1 base at V and 3 bases at J, with 13 bases between the two ends. This CDR3 reads CASSLLSGAYYGYTF. The CDR3 nucleotides read TGTGCCAGCAGCTTGTTGTCAGGGGCTTACTATGGCTACACCTTC.

The table lists this clonotype with many counts. The V call is TRBV7-2, the J call TRBJ2-7; no reliable D call. V lost 5 bases to trimming and J lost 7 bases, with 18 bases between them. Germline CDR1 and CDR2: SGHTA and FQGNSA. This CDR3 region has 14 residues. CDR3 sequence (DNA): TGTGCCAGCAGCCAATCGGCCGGATACGGGGAGCAGTACTTC. The encoded protein is CASSQSAGYGEQYF.

J is TRBJ2-2 and V is TRBV6-1, with 13 bases aligning to TRBD2. CDR3 length: 15 amino acids. V shed 6 bases, J shed 3 bases, and the junction held 1 base outside the gene matches. Germline values: CDR1 MNHNS, CDR2 SASEGT. CDR3 in amino acids: CASRGLAGYTGELFF. The CDR3, as DNA: TGTGCCAGCAGGGGACTAGCGGGATACACCGGGGAGCTGTTTTTT.

This sequence joins TRBV19 and TRBJ2-1, with D perhaps given as TRBD1 or TRBD2 (5 bases each). V was pared by 11 bases and J by 6 bases, with 11 bases between. This CDR3 comprises 11 residues. In germline, CDR1 is LNHDA, CDR2 SQIVND (reference sequence). CDR3 sequence: CAVRGVNEQFF. The CDR3 DNA is TGTGCCGTACGAGGGGTCAATGAGCAGTTCTTC. Combining the CDR3 with reference TRBV19 and TRBJ2-1 gives the whole variable domain DGGITQSPKYLFRKEGQNVTLSCEQNLNHDAMYWYRQDPGQGLRLIYYSQIVNDFQKGDIAEGYSVSREKKESFPLTVTSAQKNPTAFYLCAVRGVNEQFFGPGTRLTVL.

This clonotype was seen a handful of times. The V call is TRBV7-9, the J call TRBJ2-7; D might be TRBD1 (5 bases). The CDR3 extends over 14 amino acids. From germline, CDR1 is SEHNR and CDR2 FQNEAQ (reference sequence). Trimming removed 4 bases from V and 7 bases from J, with 17 bases in between. CDR3 DNA sequence: TGTGCCAGCAGCTCACCAATCAGGGATGGTGAGCAGTACTTC. It is translated as CASSSPIRDGEQYF. The full variable domain, completed using reference TRBV7-9 and TRBJ2-7, is DTGVSQNPRHKITKRGQNVTFRCDPISEHNRLYWYRQTLGQGPEFLTYFQNEAQLEKSRLLSDRFSAERPKGSFSTLEIQRTEQGDSAMYLCASSSPIRDGEQYFGPGTRLTVT.

A word on this clonotype: A read error may account for a junction end that differs from germline. The chain has TRBV7-9 and TRBJ2-7; D perhaps matches TRBD2 (5 bases). CDR3 length: 14 amino acids. The germline V gene has CDR1 SEHNR and CDR2 FQNEAQ (reference sequence). The DNA of the CDR3 is TGTGCCAACAGCTTAGAGGGCCAGTCGAGAGAGCAGTACTTC. Its translation is CANSLEGQSREQYF.

A few counts support this clonotype. The chain is built from TRBV20-1 and TRBJ1-1, with TRBD1 as a possible D gene (6 bases). This CDR3 is built from 12 residues. Germline V gene lookup returns CDR1 DFQATT and CDR2 SNEGSKA (reference sequence). The germline V and J ends were trimmed by 0 bases and 6 bases, with 8 bases remaining between them. CDR3 residues: CSARDTGSEAFF. The DNA for the CDR3 is TGCAGTGCTAGAGATACAGGGTCTGAAGCTTTCTTT.

This clonotype has ten or more counts. The rearrangement uses TRBV7-2 and TRBJ2-7; the D is unclear. This CDR3 is 13 amino acids long. CDR1 is SGHTA and CDR2 is FQGNSA in the germline V gene. V was shortened by 2 bases and J by 3 bases, with 8 bases between the two germline ends. CDR3 amino acids: CASSLRQNYEQYF. The CDR3 nucleotides are TGTGCCAGCAGCTTACGACAAAACTACGAGCAGTACTTC.